Each of the 5 T cell receptor beta chains below was sequenced from the same sample in a study of shared clonotypes between healthy human individuals (dated by TCRdb to 2020 to 2021). The library came from the immunoSEQ multiplex PCR assay. TCRdb took over this immuneACCESS table, retaining in-frame rearrangements with V and J assigned. Such tables are incomplete; in checked studies, under half of the missing clones stem from an unresolved V gene, and the remainder is unexplained. Recorded for this sample are about 730,000 clones; 72% of them occurred a single time. The ten biggest clones cover approximately 1.7% of the sample. Sequenced material: memory CD4+ T cells sorted from blood. The cell subset or site label on this specimen signifies: CD45RA-negative fraction. These receptors came from a woman in her 30s in good health.

The chain combines TRBV2 with TRBJ2-7; D uncertain. V was pared by 2 bases and J by 5 bases, with 16 bases between. There are 15 residues in the CDR3. Germline-derived CDR1 and CDR2 are SNHLY and FYNNEI. CDR3 sequence reads: CASSEQALLFHEQYF. In DNA form, the CDR3 reads TGTGCCAGCAGTGAACAAGCACTTCTTTTCCACGAGCAGTACTTC.

This clone was counted between two and nine times. This rearrangement joins TRBV7-2 to TRBJ1-1; D uncertain. Germline V CDR1 and CDR2: SGHTA, FQGNSA. Trimming shortened V by 0 bases and J by 8 bases, and 10 bases separated the two germline ends. The CDR3 covers 13 residues. CDR3 amino acids: CASSLAPGREAFF. The CDR3 DNA reads as TGTGCCAGCAGCTTAGCGCCGGGAAGGGAAGCTTTCTTT.

The chain carries TRBV6-6 and TRBJ1-3; maybe TRBD1 (5 bases). The CDR3 runs 15 residues. V lost 7 bases, J lost 0 bases, and 13 bases lay in between. Germline V lookup: CDR1 MNHNY, CDR2 SVGAGI (reference sequence). CDR3 nucleotide sequence: TGTGCCAGCACCAACGGACACAACTCTGGAAACACCATATATTTT. Its translation is CASTNGHNSGNTIYF.

The rearrangement links TRBV11-2 to TRBJ2-3; tentatively, D is TRBD2 (5 bases). CDR1 is SGHAT, CDR2 FQNNGV, per germline. Trimming shortened V by 2 bases and J by 6 bases, and 18 bases separated the two germline ends. The CDR3 is made up of 16 amino acids. CDR3: CASSLNPGRTGDTQYF. The CDR3 nucleotides are TGTGCCAGCAGCTTAAACCCCGGACGGACGGGGGATACGCAGTATTTT.

The CDR3 nucleotides read TGTGCCTGGAGCTACAGCTATGGCTACACCTTC. Translated, it gives CAWSYSYGYTF. This chain joins TRBV30 and TRBJ1-2; no reliable D call. The germline V gene has CDR1 GTSNPN and CDR2 SVGIG (reference sequence). V lost 3 bases to trimming and J lost 4 bases, with 6 bases between them. This CDR3 is 11 amino acids long.